This T cell receptor (beta chain) was documented in a study of blood T cell repertoires in COVID-19 (dated by TCRdb to 2020 to 2022). Looking at the study overall: Collaborator samples came from the United States, Italy and Spain and covered acute and convalescent phases of COVID-19. The samples were drawn from two sources: the first 160 participants of the ongoing ImmuneRACE study, and fewer than 1,500 subjects contributed by 6 global collaborators. The prospective study material was composed of cDNA or gDNA derived from T cells, B-cell-depleted T cells, or PBMCs. The repertoires were released in a freely available public database meant as a resource for research on the immune response to SARS-CoV-2. Subjects who had been exposed to COVID-19, were actively infected with it, or had recovered from it provided the deeply sampled blood TCRbeta repertoires that made up the dataset. HLA class I and class II types, where available, came from metadata supplied by the sample provider rather than from assay-based typing. A de-identified subject ID, COVID-19 status, age in years and sex were almost always included in the sample metadata.

Concerning this clone: It lacks a known antigen. No much larger clone exists at a distance of one base, and base qualities are not known.

Including cysteine and phenylalanine, the CDR3 has 16 amino acids. CDR3 DNA only is kept here, 48 bases in frame from base 1. Looking up the germline V gene (reference sequence) yields CDR1 LNHDA and CDR2 SQIVND. The junction carries 11 bases between V and J, which are trimmed by 0 bases and 2 bases respectively. The immunoSEQ Assay, a bias-controlled multiplex PCR, was used to amplify TCRbeta CDR3 regions from genomic DNA. On the study's bioinformatics: The number of nucleated cells in each sample was estimated from the amplification of reference gene primers within the assay. Sequence reads were collapsed and filtered to measure the absolute abundance of every unique TCRbeta CDR3 rearrangement. For each sample, productive Simpson clonality was calculated as the square root of Simpson's diversity index over productive rearrangements. Not all clones reach the TCRdb copy of this immuneACCESS table, which keeps in-frame sequences only. Checked studies attribute under half of the gap to unresolved V genes and leave the rest unexplained. V, J and clone size reflect that table, while D and trimming were determined from the DNA. A total of 150,000 or so clones appear in this sample, about 86% of them only once. Of the sample, roughly a fifth falls within the top ten clones.

The study at large found these results: Clinical and demographic metadata were provided uncurated, with the amount varying by source and participant.

The collaborating institutions used their own protocols to collect whole blood in K2EDTA tubes. For TCRbeta analysis, collaborator samples were shipped as frozen whole blood, as isolated PBMCs, or as DNA extracted from either sample type. Sequencing was performed on peripheral blood. The sequence links TRBV19 to TRBJ2-1; a confident D gene designation cannot be given. This sequence was found in a woman of 80 years or more with acute or convalescent COVID-19. The DNA reads as follows: TGTGCCAGTAGTATAGATTCGGCGGAAACCTACAATGAGCAGTTCTTC. Its product reads: CASSIDSAETYNEQFF.